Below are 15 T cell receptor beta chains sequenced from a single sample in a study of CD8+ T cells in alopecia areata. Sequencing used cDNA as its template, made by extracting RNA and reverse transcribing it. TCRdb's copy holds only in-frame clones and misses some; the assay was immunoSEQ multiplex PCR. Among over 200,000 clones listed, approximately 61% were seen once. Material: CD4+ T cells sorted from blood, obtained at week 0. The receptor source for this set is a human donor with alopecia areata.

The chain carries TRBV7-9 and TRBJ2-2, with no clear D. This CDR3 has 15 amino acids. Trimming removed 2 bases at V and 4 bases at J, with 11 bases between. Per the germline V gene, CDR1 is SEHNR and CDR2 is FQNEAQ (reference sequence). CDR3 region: CASSLRPSGTGELFF. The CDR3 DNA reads TGTGCCAGCAGCTTACGGCCGTCGGGCACCGGGGAGCTGTTTTTT.

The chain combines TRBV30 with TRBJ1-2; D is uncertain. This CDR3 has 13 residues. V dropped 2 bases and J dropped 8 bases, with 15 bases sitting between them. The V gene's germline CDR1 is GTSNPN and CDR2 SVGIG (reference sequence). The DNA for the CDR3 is TGTGCCTGGAGTCTGGACCTACTTCGAGGCTACACCTTC. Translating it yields CAWSLDLLRGYTF.

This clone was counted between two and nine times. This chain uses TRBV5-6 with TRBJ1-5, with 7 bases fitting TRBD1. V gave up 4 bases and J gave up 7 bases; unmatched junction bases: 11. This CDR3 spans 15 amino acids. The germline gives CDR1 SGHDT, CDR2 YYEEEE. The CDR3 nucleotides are TGTGCCAGCAGCCGCAAAATGACAGGGTACCAGCCCCAGCATTTT. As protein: CASSRKMTGYQPQHF.

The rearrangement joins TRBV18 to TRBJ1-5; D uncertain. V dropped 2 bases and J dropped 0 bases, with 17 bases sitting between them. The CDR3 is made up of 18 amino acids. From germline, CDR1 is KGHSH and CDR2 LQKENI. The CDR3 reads CASSPISGGGTSNQPQHF. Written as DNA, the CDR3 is TGTGCCAGCTCACCAATTTCTGGTGGCGGCACTAGCAATCAGCCCCAGCATTTT.

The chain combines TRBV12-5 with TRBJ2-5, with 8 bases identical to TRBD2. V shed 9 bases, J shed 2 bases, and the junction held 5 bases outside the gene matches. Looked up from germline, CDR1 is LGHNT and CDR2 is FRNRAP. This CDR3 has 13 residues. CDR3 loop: CASQRGRQETQYF. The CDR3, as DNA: TGTGCTAGCCAGCGGGGGAGGCAAGAGACCCAGTACTTC.

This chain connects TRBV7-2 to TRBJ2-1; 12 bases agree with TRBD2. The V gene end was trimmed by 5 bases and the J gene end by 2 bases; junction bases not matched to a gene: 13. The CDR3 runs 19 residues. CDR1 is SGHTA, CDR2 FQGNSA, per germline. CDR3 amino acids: CASSPLGLAGPNPYNEQFF. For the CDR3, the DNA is TGTGCCAGCAGCCCCCTGGGACTAGCGGGCCCAAACCCCTACAATGAGCAGTTCTTC.

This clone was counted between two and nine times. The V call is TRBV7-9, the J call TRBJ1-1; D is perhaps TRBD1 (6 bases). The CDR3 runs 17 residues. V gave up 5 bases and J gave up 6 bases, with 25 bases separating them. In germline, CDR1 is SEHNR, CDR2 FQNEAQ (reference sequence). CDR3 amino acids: CASSPGGGRAVSAEAFF. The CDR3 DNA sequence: TGTGCCAGCAGCCCCGGCGGGGGCAGGGCCGTCAGCGCTGAAGCTTTCTTT.

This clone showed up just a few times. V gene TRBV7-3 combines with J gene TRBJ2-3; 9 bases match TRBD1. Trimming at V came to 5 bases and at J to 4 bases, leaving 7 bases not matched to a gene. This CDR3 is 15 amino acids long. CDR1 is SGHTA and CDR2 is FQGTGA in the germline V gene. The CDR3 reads CASSQTGGGSDTQYF. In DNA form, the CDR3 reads TGTGCCAGCAGCCAGACAGGGGGAGGGTCAGATACGCAGTATTTT.

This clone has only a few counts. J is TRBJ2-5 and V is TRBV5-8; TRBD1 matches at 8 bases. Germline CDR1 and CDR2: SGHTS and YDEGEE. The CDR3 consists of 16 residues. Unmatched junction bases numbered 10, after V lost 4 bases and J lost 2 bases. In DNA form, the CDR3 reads TGTGCCAGCAGCGGAACAGGGGGTACTCCACAAGAGACCCAGTACTTC. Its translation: CASSGTGGTPQETQYF. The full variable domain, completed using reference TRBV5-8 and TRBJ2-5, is EAGVTQSPTHLIKTRGQQATLRCSPISGHTSVYWYQQALGLGLQFLLWYDEGEERNRGNFPPRFSGRQFPNYSSELNVNALELEDSALYLCASSGTGGTPQETQYFGPGTRLLVL.

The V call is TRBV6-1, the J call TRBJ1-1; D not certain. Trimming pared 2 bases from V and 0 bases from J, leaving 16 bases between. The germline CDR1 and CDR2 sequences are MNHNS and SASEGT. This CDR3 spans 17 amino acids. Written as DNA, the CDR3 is TGTGCCAGCAGTGAAACGGGATGGGTCGCCCTGAACACTGAAGCTTTCTTT. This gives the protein CASSETGWVALNTEAFF.

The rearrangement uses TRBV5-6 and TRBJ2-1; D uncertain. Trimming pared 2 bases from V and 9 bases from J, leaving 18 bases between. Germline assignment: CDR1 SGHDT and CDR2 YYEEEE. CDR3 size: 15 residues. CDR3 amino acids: CASSFDQQVTIEQFF. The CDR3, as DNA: TGTGCCAGCAGCTTTGATCAGCAGGTCACAATTGAGCAGTTCTTC.

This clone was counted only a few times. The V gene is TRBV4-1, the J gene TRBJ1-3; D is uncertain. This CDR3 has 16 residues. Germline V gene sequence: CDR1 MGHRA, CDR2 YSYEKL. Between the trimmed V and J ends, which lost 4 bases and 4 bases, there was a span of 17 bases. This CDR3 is CASSPFDRAGGNTIYF. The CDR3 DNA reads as TGCGCCAGCAGCCCCTTCGATCGGGCGGGAGGAAACACCATATATTTT.

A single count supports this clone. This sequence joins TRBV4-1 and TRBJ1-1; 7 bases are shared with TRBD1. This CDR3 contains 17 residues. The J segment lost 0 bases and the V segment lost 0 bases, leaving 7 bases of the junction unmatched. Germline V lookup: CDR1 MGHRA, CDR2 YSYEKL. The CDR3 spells CASSQDWKGAMNTEAFF. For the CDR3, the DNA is TGCGCCAGCAGCCAAGATTGGAAGGGGGCGATGAACACTGAAGCTTTCTTT.

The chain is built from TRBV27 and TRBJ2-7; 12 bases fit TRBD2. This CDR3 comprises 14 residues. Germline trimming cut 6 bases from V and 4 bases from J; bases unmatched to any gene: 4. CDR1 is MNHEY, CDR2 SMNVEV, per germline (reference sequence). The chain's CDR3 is CASSPTSGRYEQYF. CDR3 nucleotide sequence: TGTGCCAGCAGCCCGACTAGCGGGAGATACGAGCAGTACTTC.

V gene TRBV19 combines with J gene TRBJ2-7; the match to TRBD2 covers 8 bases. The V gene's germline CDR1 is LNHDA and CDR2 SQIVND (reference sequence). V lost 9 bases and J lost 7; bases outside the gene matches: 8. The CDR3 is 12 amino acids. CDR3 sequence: CASRGRRGEQYF. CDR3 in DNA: TGTGCCAGCCGCGGGAGGCGGGGGGAGCAGTACTTC.